This is a list of T cell receptor beta chains from one sample in a study of blood T cell repertoires in COVID-19. Assay: immunoSEQ multiplex PCR; the TCRdb copy retains only in-frame clones and omits some. Of about 120,000 clones detected, about nine tenths appear once; the ten largest clones hold 3.5% to 5%. Sequencing input: peripheral blood. These TCRs come from a middle-aged man with acute or convalescent COVID-19. The CDR3 runs from the conserved cysteine through the conserved F or W. D genes are given only for firm matches. Rows may omit the clone size; those that give it use once, few, many or a size class.

TGCGCCAGCAGCCAAGGTGCCGGGTACGATTCCACCTTC CASSQGAGYDSTF TRBV4-3 NA TRBJ1-2 NA
TGTGCCAGCAGCGTCTGGGACAGCCAAGAGACCCAGTACTTC CASSVWDSQETQYF TRBV7-9 NA TRBJ2-5 TRBD1
TGCGCCAGCAGCTTGAATCATGAGACCCAGTACTTC CASSLNHETQYF TRBV5-1 NA TRBJ2-5 NA
TGTGCCAGCAGATTAAGGACAGGGGATGGCTACACCTTC CASRLRTGDGYTF TRBV6-5 NA TRBJ1-2 TRBD1
TGTGCCAGCAGTCCCGACAGGGCGGGGTACACCTTC CASSPDRAGYTF TRBV12-3/TRBV12-4 once TRBJ1-2 TRBD1
TGCGCCAGCAGGGTAGCGGGGGTTACCACAGATACGCAGTATTTT CASRVAGVTTDTQYF TRBV5-1 NA TRBJ2-3 TRBD2
TGTGCCATCAGTGAGAGGGGGGACAGGGCCACTGAAGCTTTCTTT CAISERGDRATEAFF TRBV10-3 NA TRBJ1-1 TRBD1
TGCGCCAGCAGCTTGGAGATGCAGACCCGGGGAGAGACCCAGTACTTC CASSLEMQTRGETQYF TRBV5-1 NA TRBJ2-5 NA
TGTGCCAGCAGCCGTAGCGGGAGGGTGAATGAGCAGTTCTTC CASSRSGRVNEQFF TRBV11-2 NA TRBJ2-1 TRBD2
TGTGCCACAAGCCCGACAGGGGGATATGGCTACACCTTC CATSPTGGYGYTF TRBV15 NA TRBJ1-2 TRBD1
TGTGCCAGCAGCGACAGGTCAGTTAACTATGGCTACACCTTC CASSDRSVNYGYTF TRBV21-1 NA TRBJ1-2 NA
TGTGCCAGTAGAGATCGGGCCAGGGCCACTGAAGCTTTCTTT CASRDRARATEAFF TRBV19 NA TRBJ1-1 NA
TGTGCCAGCAGCCTCGGGAGGGGGCCGAACACCGGGGAGCTGTTTTTT CASSLGRGPNTGELFF TRBV9 NA TRBJ2-2 NA
TGTGCCACCTCGGGGGTTCGTTGGAACACAGATACGCAGTATTTT CATSGVRWNTDTQYF TRBV25-1 NA TRBJ2-3 NA
TGTGCCAGCAGCATCCAGGGTAGCCGGAATGAAAAACTGTTTTTT CASSIQGSRNEKLFF TRBV9 NA TRBJ1-4 NA
TGTGCCAGCAGTGAATACGGCGGGGGCTACACCTTC CASSEYGGGYTF TRBV2 once TRBJ1-2 NA
TGTGCCAGCAGTTTATATAACTATGGCTACACCTTC CASSLYNYGYTF TRBV6-5 NA TRBJ1-2 NA
TGCGCCAGCAGCTTGCCGGTTGAACCCACCCCATACAATGAGCAGTTCTTC CASSLPVEPTPYNEQFF TRBV5-1 NA TRBJ2-1 NA
TGTGCCAGCACCCACACCCCTGAAAAACTGTTTTTT CASTHTPEKLFF TRBV2 few TRBJ1-4 NA
TGCAGCGTCCAGGGACAGAGTTACAATGAGCAGTTCTTC CSVQGQSYNEQFF TRBV29-1 NA TRBJ2-1 TRBD1
TGCGCCAGCAGCTTGCTAGCGGGGTCCGACAATGAGCAGTTCTTC CASSLLAGSDNEQFF TRBV5-1 many TRBJ2-1 TRBD2
TGTGCCAGCAGCGTAAGCGCTCCCGTCTCCTACAATGAGCAGTTCTTC CASSVSAPVSYNEQFF TRBV9 NA TRBJ2-1 NA
TGTGCCAGCAGTGCAGGACAGGGGACCTTCTATGGCTACACCTTC CASSAGQGTFYGYTF TRBV6-2/TRBV6-3 NA TRBJ1-2 TRBD1
TGTGCCAGCAGCTTAGGGGGGGGAATACAAGAGACCCAGTACTTC CASSLGGGIQETQYF TRBV7-8 few TRBJ2-5 TRBD2
TGTGCCAGTAGTACCCGGGGACTAGCCGGCACAGATACGCAGTATTTT CASSTRGLAGTDTQYF TRBV19 once TRBJ2-3 TRBD2
TGTGCCAGCAGTTACGAGGGACAGGGTAACACCGGGGAGCTGTTTTTT CASSYEGQGNTGELFF TRBV6-5 NA TRBJ2-2 TRBD1
TGCAGCGTTGAGCGGGAGTTATCCGGGGAGCTGTTTTTT CSVERELSGELFF TRBV29-1 NA TRBJ2-2 TRBD2
TGTGCCAGTAGTACCCGGGACTTCTATGGCTACACCTTC CASSTRDFYGYTF TRBV19 NA TRBJ1-2 NA
TGTGCCAGTAGCCTCACCGGGACTAGCGGACCGAACACCGGGGAGCTGTTTTTT CASSLTGTSGPNTGELFF TRBV19 NA TRBJ2-2 TRBD2
TGTGCCACCGCCCTAGACCGCTCCTATGGCTACACCTTC CATALDRSYGYTF TRBV12-3/TRBV12-4 NA TRBJ1-2 NA
TGTGCCAGCAGTGACGGACTAGCGTTCCCCACAGATACGCAGTATTTT CASSDGLAFPTDTQYF TRBV6-1 NA TRBJ2-3 TRBD2
TGCAGCGTTTATCTGGCTAGCGGCCTTCCCTACGAGCAGTACTTC CSVYLASGLPYEQYF TRBV29-1 NA TRBJ2-7 TRBD2
TGTGCCAGCAGTCCCGGGACAGGGAGCGACTACGAGCAGTACTTC CASSPGTGSDYEQYF TRBV5-4 NA TRBJ2-7 TRBD1
TGTGCCAGCTCGCTGGGACAGGGTGGGATCAACGAGCAGTACTTC CASSLGQGGINEQYF TRBV18 NA TRBJ2-7 TRBD1
TGTGCCAGCAGCCATAGGGGGAGTTGGACATACAATGAGCAGTTCTTC CASSHRGSWTYNEQFF TRBV27 NA TRBJ2-1 NA
TGTGCCAGTAGTTTGGGACTAACGGGAGGTGTAGAGACCCAGTACTTC CASSLGLTGGVETQYF TRBV19 NA TRBJ2-5 TRBD2
TGTGCCAGTAGTGGCCGACAGGGGGCATCCACAGATACGCAGTATTTT CASSGRQGASTDTQYF TRBV19 NA TRBJ2-3 TRBD1
TGTGCCAGCAGTCGCGGACAGGGGCAACAGAGGAATTCACCCCTCCACTTT CASSRGQGQQRNSPLHF TRBV6-6 NA TRBJ1-6 TRBD1
TGTGCCAGCAGTCTTTCTGGACAGGACTATGGCTACACCTTC CASSLSGQDYGYTF TRBV6-5 once TRBJ1-2 TRBD1
TGTGCCACCAGCATTAGAGAGAACACTGAAGCTTTCTTT CATSIRENTEAFF TRBV15 NA TRBJ1-1 NA
TGTGCCAGCAGCCTCTTCTCCGGGACATCGAACACCGGGGAGCTGTTTTTT CASSLFSGTSNTGELFF TRBV7-9 NA TRBJ2-2 NA
TGTGCCAGCAGACCCAGCGGGCTAGCGGGGTACAATGAGCAGTTCTTC CASRPSGLAGYNEQFF TRBV6-6 NA TRBJ2-1 TRBD2
TGTGCCAGCAGTGTTAATACAGGGGGCGGGCAGCCCCAGCATTTT CASSVNTGGGQPQHF TRBV6-1 NA TRBJ1-5 TRBD1
TGTGCCAGCAGCTCCCCGGGATCAAGAGGAAACACCATATATTTT CASSSPGSRGNTIYF TRBV7-2 NA TRBJ1-3 NA
TGTGCCAGCAGCGGACAGGGAGTGAGCACTGAAGCTTTCTTT CASSGQGVSTEAFF TRBV21-1 NA TRBJ1-1 NA
TGTGCCAGCAGCCCGCGCGGCAATCAGCCCCAGCATTTT CASSPRGNQPQHF TRBV7-9 NA TRBJ1-5 NA
TGCAGTGCTAGTAAGGGACAGATCTATGGCTACACCTTC CSASKGQIYGYTF TRBV20-1 NA TRBJ1-2 TRBD1
TGTGCCAGCAGCTTAGCGCACAGTAGGACTAACTATGGCTACACCTTC CASSLAHSRTNYGYTF TRBV7-8 NA TRBJ1-2 NA
TGCGCCAGCAGTTTTCAGGGGCCGGATGAAAAACTGTTTTTT CASSFQGPDEKLFF TRBV5-1 NA TRBJ1-4 NA